The source of this T cell receptor beta chain is a study of cytomegalovirus exposure and HLA in healthy donors. Study background: The approximately 130 validation repertoires and the roughly 700 first-cohort repertoires shared a platform, a later analysis reported.

The V gene's germline CDR1 is WNHNN and CDR2 SYGVQD (reference sequence). CDR3 length: 14 amino acids. V lost 4 bases and J 1 base, leaving 10 bases between the germline ends. TCRdb's copy holds only in-frame clones and misses some; the assay was immunoSEQ multiplex PCR. The data hold about 400,000 clones, with roughly 90% observed a single time. Study findings and constraints: Investigators reported 150 to 200 TCR beta chains as tied to cytomegalovirus. High specificity and sensitivity for cytomegalovirus status were reported for the classifier. Rarity held for most TCR sequences, but there were some public TCRs that occurred in many donors.

About this clone itself: Its specificity is unknown.

Material: PBMCs. The V call is TRBV10-1, the J call TRBJ1-1, with D possibly matching TRBD1 (6 bases). The receptor was derived from a woman younger than 30 in good health and CMV-seronegative. Here the CDR3 reads CASSATRGNTEAFF. The CDR3, as DNA: TGCGCCAGCAGTGCTACCAGGGGGAACACTGAAGCTTTCTTT.